The 15 T cell receptor beta chains reported below all come from one sample, sequenced in a study of T cell responses to AZD1222 COVID-19 vaccine. Some clones are missing from TCRdb's copy, which holds only in-frame ones; the method was immunoSEQ multiplex PCR. Among around 150,000 clones, about 93% were seen once, and the ten largest hold around 1.3%. The starting material was peripheral blood, obtained on day 0 of AZD1222 vaccination. These receptors originate from an adult in good health.

This clone has only one observation. CDR3 loop: CASSTQVNEQFF. The CDR3 region has the DNA TGTGCCAGCAGTACACAAGTCAATGAGCAGTTCTTC. The rearrangement joins TRBV12-3 or TRBV12-4 to TRBJ2-1; the D is unclear. The CDR3 totals 12 residues. V lost 5 bases and J 6 bases, leaving 8 bases between the germline ends.

The chain carries TRBV27 and TRBJ1-5; D is unclear. The V gene's germline CDR1 is MNHEY and CDR2 SMNVEV (reference sequence). Trimming took off 0 bases at V and 2 bases at J, with 8 bases between the two ends. The CDR3 sequence is 15 residues long. The CDR3 here is CASSLSRVGNQPQHF. CDR3 nucleotide sequence: TGTGCCAGCAGTTTATCCCGGGTGGGCAATCAGCCCCAGCATTTT.

The chain couples TRBV4-3 to TRBJ1-1; perhaps TRBD1 as D (5 bases). Germline assignment: CDR1 LGHNA and CDR2 YSLEER. V lost 1 base and J 5 bases, leaving 14 bases between the germline ends. This CDR3 is 15 amino acids long. CDR3 coding DNA: TGCGCCAGCAGCCAAGCAGCCTGGGGGGGGACTGAAGCTTTCTTT. Translating it yields CASSQAAWGGTEAFF.

The chain links TRBV19 to TRBJ1-3; no clear D gene. This CDR3 contains 14 residues. Trimming pared 5 bases from V and 0 bases from J, leaving 8 bases between. CDR1 LNHDA and CDR2 SQIVND come from the germline V gene (reference sequence). The CDR3 coding sequence is TGTGCCAGTAGTTATCGTTACTCTGGAAACACCATATATTTT. Encoded protein: CASSYRYSGNTIYF. Full variable domain (outside the CDR3, taken from reference TRBV19 and TRBJ1-3): DGGITQSPKYLFRKEGQNVTLSCEQNLNHDAMYWYRQDPGQGLRLIYYSQIVNDFQKGDIAEGYSVSREKKESFPLTVTSAQKNPTAFYLCASSYRYSGNTIYFGEGSWLTVV.

The chain couples TRBV6-5 to TRBJ1-2; D is ambiguous. This CDR3 is 14 amino acids long. The germline V gene encodes CDR1 MNHEY and CDR2 SVGAGI. Trimming left V 0 bases short and J 4 bases short, with 9 bases between. The DNA of the CDR3 is TGTGCCAGCAGTTACTCTGGGTGGGGCTATGGCTACACCTTC. This codes for CASSYSGWGYGYTF.

The genes are TRBV19 and TRBJ2-1; 9 bases agree with TRBD2. Germline V CDR1 and CDR2: LNHDA, SQIVND (reference sequence). With 0 bases clipped from V and 8 bases from J, the junction kept 17 bases outside the gene matches. The CDR3 extends over 19 amino acids. The CDR3 region is CASSIDYYHSGSVIYEQFF. The DNA of the CDR3 is TGTGCCAGTAGTATAGATTATTACCATAGCGGGAGTGTTATATATGAGCAGTTCTTC.

The chain combines TRBV5-6 with TRBJ1-1; TRBD1 agrees at 7 bases. In germline, CDR1 is SGHDT, CDR2 YYEEEE. Germline trimming cut 7 bases from V and 2 bases from J; bases unmatched to any gene: 5. The CDR3 runs to 13 residues. CDR3 in DNA: TGTGCCAGCCGGGACAGAAGAAACACTGAAGCTTTCTTT. This translates into CASRDRRNTEAFF. Full variable domain (rest looked up from reference TRBV5-6 and TRBJ1-1): DAGVTQSPTHLIKTRGQQVTLRCSPKSGHDTVSWYQQALGQGPQFIFQYYEEEERQRGNFPDRFSGHQFPNYSSELNVNALLLGDSALYLCASRDRRNTEAFFGQGTRLTVV.

The J gene is TRBJ2-5, the V gene TRBV5-1; 10 bases match TRBD2. This CDR3 has 15 amino acids. Germline V gene sequence: CDR1 SGHRS, CDR2 YFSETQ. V shed 1 base, J shed 5 bases, and the junction held 5 bases outside the gene matches. The CDR3 region is CASSLRTSGVETQYF. In DNA form, the CDR3 reads TGCGCCAGCAGCTTGCGTACTAGCGGGGTGGAGACCCAGTACTTC.

J is TRBJ1-2 and V is TRBV29-1; D is possibly TRBD1 (6 bases). The V gene's germline CDR1 is SQVTM and CDR2 ANQGSEA. The CDR3 totals 14 residues. V lost 2 bases and J lost 6, with 16 bases in between. CDR3 DNA: TGCAGCGTTGAACGGGGGGCGCAAGTTGATGGCTACACCTTC. Its protein is CSVERGAQVDGYTF. Based on the CDR3 plus reference TRBV29-1 and TRBJ1-2, the full variable domain is SAVISQKPSRDICQRGTSLTIQCQVDSQVTMMFWYRQQPGQSLTLIATANQGSEATYESGFVIDKFPISRPNLTFSTLTVSNMSPEDSSIYLCSVERGAQVDGYTFGSGTRLTVV.

The chain couples TRBV6-5 to TRBJ1-1; D is perhaps TRBD1 (6 bases). The length of the CDR3 is 14 residues. V was shortened by 5 bases and J by 4 bases, with 14 bases between the two germline ends. Germline assignment: CDR1 MNHEY and CDR2 SVGAGI. The chain's CDR3 is CASSRGGAGTEAFF. CDR3 bases: TGTGCCAGCAGTAGGGGGGGGGCTGGCACTGAAGCTTTCTTT.

This chain uses TRBV3-1 (or the pseudogene TRBV3-2) with TRBJ1-2; D is uncertain. V dropped 2 bases and J dropped 5 bases, with 9 bases sitting between them. The germline V gene encodes CDR1 LGHDT and CDR2 YNNKEL (reference sequence). This CDR3 comprises 13 residues. The CDR3 DNA is TGTGCCAGCAGCCAAAATGAGGGATATGGCTACACCTTC. This codes for CASSQNEGYGYTF.

Here the CDR3 DNA reads TGTGCCAGCTCATCCCCAGGGGACGGAAACACCATATATTTT. This sequence encodes CASSSPGDGNTIYF. This rearrangement joins TRBV18 to TRBJ1-3; the D gene is possibly TRBD1 (6 bases). The CDR3 totals 14 residues. Germline CDR1 and CDR2: KGHSH and LQKENI. Trimming left V 5 bases short and J 4 bases short, with 12 bases between. The full variable domain, completed using reference TRBV18 and TRBJ1-3, is NAGVMQNPRHLVRRRGQEARLRCSPMKGHSHVYWYRQLPEEGLKFMVYLQKENIIDESGMPKERFSAEFPKEGPSILRIQQVVRGDSAAYFCASSSPGDGNTIYFGEGSWLTVV.

The chain employs TRBV4-2 and TRBJ2-1; D possibly uses TRBD1 or TRBD2 (5 bases each). CDR1 and CDR2 from the germline V gene are LGHNA and YNFKEQ. The CDR3 covers 16 residues. With 1 base removed from V and 10 bases from J, the gap between germline ends came to 20 bases. The CDR3 protein is CASSQVGDPASGEQFF. The CDR3 region has the DNA TGTGCCAGCAGCCAAGTGGGGGACCCCGCTTCGGGGGAGCAGTTCTTC.

The chain employs TRBV3-1 (or the pseudogene TRBV3-2) and TRBJ2-5, with D unresolved. Trimming shortened V by 5 bases and J by 4 bases, and 8 bases separated the two germline ends. The CDR3 runs 12 residues. Germline V CDR1 and CDR2: LGHDT, YNNKEL (reference sequence). The CDR3 sequence is CASSYQTETQYF. The CDR3 nucleotides read TGTGCCAGCAGCTATCAAACAGAGACCCAGTACTTC.

This rearrangement joins TRBV3-1 (or the pseudogene TRBV3-2) to TRBJ1-2, with 7 nucleotides matching TRBD1. V gave up 4 bases and J gave up 4 bases; unmatched junction bases: 6. This CDR3 has 14 amino acids. The germline CDR1 and CDR2 sequences are LGHDT and YNNKEL (reference sequence). CDR3 region: CASSLQGNPYGYTF. The CDR3, as DNA: TGTGCCAGCAGCCTACAGGGGAATCCCTATGGCTACACCTTC.